These 3 T cell receptor beta chains originate from one sample sequenced in a study of T cells after yellow fever vaccination. Each CDR3 protein gets one entry after TCRdb re-called the 5' RACE reads with MiXCR. Here the sample spans 200,000 to 300,000 distinct CDR3 sequences, less than 8.5% being singletons. This sample comprised CD4+ T cells sorted from PBMCs, obtained 15 days after the yellow fever booster vaccination. The receptors come from a man aged 25 to 40 who received the YFV17D yellow fever vaccine.

This clonotype was observed many times. V usage is TRBV20-1 and J usage is TRBJ1-4; D might be TRBD1 (6 bases). CDR3 length: 14 residues. Trimming removed 2 bases at V and 5 bases at J, with 12 bases between. CDR1 DFQATT and CDR2 SNEGSKA come from the germline V gene (reference sequence). Here the CDR3 reads CSARRTVTNEKLFF. CDR3 nucleotide sequence: TGCAGTGCTAGAAGGACAGTCACGAATGAAAAACTGTTTTTT.

This chain links TRBV6-1 with TRBJ2-1, with D possibly called TRBD1 or TRBD2 (6 bases each). Germline-derived CDR1 and CDR2 are MNHNS and SASEGT. The V end lost 3 bases, the J end lost 4 bases, and 13 bases lay between the germline ends. The CDR3 sequence is 15 residues long. The CDR3 loop is CASSEDSGLYNEQFF. CDR3 bases: TGTGCCAGCAGTGAGGACAGCGGGTTATACAATGAGCAGTTCTTC.

J is TRBJ2-2 and V is TRBV5-6; tentative D call: TRBD2 (5 bases). This CDR3 spans 14 amino acids. Germline CDR1 reads SGHDT; CDR2 reads YYEEEE. V was clipped by 2 bases and J by 4 bases, with 9 bases between them. CDR3 bases: TGTGCCAGCAGCTTTCGGGGTGGCACCGGGGAGCTGTTTTTT. Amino acids: CASSFRGGTGELFF.